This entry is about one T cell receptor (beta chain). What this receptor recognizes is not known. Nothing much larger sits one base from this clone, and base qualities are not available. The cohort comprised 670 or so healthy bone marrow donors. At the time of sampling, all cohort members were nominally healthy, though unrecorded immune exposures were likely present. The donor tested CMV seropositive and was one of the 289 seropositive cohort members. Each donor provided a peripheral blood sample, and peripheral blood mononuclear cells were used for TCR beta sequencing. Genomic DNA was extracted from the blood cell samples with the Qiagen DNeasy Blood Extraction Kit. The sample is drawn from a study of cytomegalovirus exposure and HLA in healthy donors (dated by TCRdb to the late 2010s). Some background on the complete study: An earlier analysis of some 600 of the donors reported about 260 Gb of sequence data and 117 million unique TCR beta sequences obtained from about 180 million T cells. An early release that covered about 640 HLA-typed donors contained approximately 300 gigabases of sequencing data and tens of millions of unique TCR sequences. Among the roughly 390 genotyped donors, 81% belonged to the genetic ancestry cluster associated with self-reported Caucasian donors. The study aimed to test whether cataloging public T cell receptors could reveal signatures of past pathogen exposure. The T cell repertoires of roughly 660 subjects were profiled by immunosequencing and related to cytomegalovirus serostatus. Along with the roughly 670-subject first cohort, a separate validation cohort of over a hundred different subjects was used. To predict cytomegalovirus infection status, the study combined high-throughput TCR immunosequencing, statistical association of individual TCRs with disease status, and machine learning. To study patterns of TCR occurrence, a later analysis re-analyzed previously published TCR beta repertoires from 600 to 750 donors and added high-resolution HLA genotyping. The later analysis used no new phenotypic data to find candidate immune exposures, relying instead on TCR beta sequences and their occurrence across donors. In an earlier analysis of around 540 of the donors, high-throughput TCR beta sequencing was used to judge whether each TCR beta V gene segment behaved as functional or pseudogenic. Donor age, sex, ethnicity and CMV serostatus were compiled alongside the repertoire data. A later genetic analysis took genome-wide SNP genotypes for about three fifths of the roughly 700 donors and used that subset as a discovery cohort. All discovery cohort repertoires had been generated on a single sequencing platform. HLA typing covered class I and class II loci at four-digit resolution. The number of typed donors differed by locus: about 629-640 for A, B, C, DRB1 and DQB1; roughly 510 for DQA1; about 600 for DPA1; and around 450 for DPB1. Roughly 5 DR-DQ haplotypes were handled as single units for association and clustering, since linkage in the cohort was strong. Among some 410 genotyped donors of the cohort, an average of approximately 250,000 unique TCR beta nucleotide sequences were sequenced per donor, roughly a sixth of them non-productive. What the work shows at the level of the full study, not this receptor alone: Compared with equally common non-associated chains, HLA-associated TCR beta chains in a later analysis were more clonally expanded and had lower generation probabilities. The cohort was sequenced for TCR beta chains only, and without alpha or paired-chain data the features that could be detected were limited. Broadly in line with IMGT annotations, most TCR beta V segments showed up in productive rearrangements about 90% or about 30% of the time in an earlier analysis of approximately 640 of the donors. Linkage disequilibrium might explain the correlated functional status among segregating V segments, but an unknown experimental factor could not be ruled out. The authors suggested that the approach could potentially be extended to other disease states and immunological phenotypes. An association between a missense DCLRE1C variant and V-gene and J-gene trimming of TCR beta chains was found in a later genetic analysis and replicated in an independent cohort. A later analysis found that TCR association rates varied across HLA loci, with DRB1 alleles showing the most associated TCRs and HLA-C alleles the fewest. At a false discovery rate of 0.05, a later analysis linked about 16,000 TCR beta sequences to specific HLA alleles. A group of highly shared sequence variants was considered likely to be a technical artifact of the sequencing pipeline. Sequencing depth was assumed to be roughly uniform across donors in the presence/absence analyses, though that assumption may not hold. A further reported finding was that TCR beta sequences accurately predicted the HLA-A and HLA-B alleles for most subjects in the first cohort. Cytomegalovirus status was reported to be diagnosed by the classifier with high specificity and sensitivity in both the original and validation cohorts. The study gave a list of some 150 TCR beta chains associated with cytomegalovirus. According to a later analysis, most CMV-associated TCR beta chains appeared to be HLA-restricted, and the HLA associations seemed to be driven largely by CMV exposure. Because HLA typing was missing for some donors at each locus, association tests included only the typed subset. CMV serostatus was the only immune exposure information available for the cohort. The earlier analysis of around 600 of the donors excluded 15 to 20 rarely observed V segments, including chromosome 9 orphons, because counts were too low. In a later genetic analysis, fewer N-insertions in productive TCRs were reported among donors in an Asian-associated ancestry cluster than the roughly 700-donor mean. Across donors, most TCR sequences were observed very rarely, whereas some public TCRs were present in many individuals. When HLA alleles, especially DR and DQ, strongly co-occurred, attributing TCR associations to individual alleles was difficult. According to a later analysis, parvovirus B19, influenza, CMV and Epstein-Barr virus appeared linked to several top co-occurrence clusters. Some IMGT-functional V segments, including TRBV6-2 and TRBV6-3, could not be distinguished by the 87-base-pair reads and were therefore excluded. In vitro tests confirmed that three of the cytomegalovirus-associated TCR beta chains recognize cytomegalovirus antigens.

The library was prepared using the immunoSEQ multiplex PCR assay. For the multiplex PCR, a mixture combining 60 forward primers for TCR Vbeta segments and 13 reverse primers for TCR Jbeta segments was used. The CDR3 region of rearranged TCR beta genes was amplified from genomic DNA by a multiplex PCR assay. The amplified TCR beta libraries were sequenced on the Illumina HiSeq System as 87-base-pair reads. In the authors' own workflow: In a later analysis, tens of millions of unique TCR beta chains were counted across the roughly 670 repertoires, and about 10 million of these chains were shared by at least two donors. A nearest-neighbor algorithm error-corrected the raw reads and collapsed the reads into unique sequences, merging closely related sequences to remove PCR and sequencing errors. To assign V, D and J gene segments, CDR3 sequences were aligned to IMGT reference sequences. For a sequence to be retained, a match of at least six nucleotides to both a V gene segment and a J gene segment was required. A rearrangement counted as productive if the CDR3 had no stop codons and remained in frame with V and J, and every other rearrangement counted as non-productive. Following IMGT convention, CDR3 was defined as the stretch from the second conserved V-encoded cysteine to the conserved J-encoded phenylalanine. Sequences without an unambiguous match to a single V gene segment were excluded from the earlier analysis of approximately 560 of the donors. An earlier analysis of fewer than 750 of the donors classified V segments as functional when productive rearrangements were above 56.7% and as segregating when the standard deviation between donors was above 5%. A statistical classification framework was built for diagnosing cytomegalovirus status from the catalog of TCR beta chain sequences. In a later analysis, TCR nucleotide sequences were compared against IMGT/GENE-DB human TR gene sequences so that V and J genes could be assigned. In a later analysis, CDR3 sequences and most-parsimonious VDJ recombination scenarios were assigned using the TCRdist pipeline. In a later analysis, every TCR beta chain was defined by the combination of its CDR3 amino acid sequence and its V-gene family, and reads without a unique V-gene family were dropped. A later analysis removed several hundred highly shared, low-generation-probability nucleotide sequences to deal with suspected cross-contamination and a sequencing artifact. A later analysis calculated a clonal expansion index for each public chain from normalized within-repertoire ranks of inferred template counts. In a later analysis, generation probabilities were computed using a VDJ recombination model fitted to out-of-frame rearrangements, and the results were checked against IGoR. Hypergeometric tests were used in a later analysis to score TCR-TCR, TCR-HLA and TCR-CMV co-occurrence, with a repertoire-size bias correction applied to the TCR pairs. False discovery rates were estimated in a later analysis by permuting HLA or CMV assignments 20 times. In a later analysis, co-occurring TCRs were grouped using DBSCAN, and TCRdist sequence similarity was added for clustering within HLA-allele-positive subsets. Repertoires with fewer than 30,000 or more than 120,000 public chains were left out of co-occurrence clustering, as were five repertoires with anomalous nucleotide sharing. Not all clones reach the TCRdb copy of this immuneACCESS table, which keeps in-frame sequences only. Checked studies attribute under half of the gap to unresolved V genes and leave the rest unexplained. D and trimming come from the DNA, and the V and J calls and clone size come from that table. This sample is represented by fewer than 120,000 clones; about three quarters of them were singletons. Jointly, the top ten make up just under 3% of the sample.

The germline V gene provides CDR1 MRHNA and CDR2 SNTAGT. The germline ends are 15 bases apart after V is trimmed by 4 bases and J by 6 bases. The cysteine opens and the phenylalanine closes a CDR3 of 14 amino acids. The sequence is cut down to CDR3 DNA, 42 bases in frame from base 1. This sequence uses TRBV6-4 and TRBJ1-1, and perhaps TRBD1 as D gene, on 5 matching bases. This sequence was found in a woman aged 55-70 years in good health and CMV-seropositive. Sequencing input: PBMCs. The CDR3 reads CASSARTGASEAFF. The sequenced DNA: TGTGCCAGCAGTGCTCGTACAGGAGCCTCTGAAGCTTTCTTT.